This passage covers 11 T cell receptor beta chains from one sample sequenced in a study of blood T cell repertoires in COVID-19. Measured with immunoSEQ multiplex PCR; TCRdb has only the in-frame clones, and not every one. Among 100,000 to 150,000 clones listed, about 89% were seen once. The sequencing input was peripheral blood. The source is a man in his fifties or sixties with COVID-19, enrolled during active disease.

The V and J genes are TRBV23-1 and TRBJ1-2; 9 positions agree with TRBD1. TRBV23-1 is labeled an ORF, and its function is uncertain. V was pared by 8 bases and J by 4 bases, with 11 bases of the junction left unmatched. The CDR3 is made up of 15 amino acids. DNA of the CDR3: TGCGCCAGCGGAACAGGGGGCATACCGCCCTATGGCTACACCTTC. Translating it yields CASGTGGIPPYGYTF.

The chain combines TRBV28 with TRBJ1-5; 9 bases match TRBD1. The CDR3 has 12 residues. Trimming cost V 8 bases and J 7 bases; bases outside gene matches: 3. CDR1 and CDR2 from the germline V gene are MDHEN and SYDVKM. CDR3 protein: CASGTGIQPQHF. Here the CDR3 DNA reads TGTGCCAGCGGGACAGGGATCCAGCCCCAGCATTTT.

In its sample, this clone was seen once. This chain links TRBV28 with TRBJ1-5, with a weak D call TRBD1 (5 bases). CDR3 length: 12 amino acids. With 8 bases removed from V and 6 bases from J, the gap between germline ends came to 11 bases. Germline values: CDR1 MDHEN, CDR2 SYDVKM. The chain's CDR3 is CASGQGGQPQHF. In DNA form, the CDR3 reads TGTGCCAGCGGGCAGGGCGGTCAGCCCCAGCATTTT.

This chain uses TRBV18 with TRBJ2-7; possibly TRBD2 for D (6 bases). The CDR3 is 15 residues long. Trimming shortened V by 6 bases and J by 0 bases, and 15 bases separated the two germline ends. The germline gives CDR1 KGHSH, CDR2 LQKENI. Here the CDR3 DNA reads TGTGCCAGCTCGGGCAGCGGGCAGACCTCCTACGAGCAGTACTTC. Amino acids: CASSGSGQTSYEQYF.

The genes are TRBV4-3 and TRBJ2-1; 8 bases are a match to TRBD1. This CDR3 region has 16 residues. Trimming took 0 bases from V and 7 from J; bases not matched to a gene: 8. Germline V gives CDR1 LGHNA, CDR2 YSLEER. CDR3: CASSQDPRDRGNEQFF. The CDR3 DNA follows: TGCGCCAGCAGCCAAGATCCCCGCGACAGGGGTAATGAGCAGTTCTTC.

V is TRBV10-3 and J is TRBJ1-2, with 9 bases that match TRBD1. From germline, CDR1 is ENHRY and CDR2 SYGVKD. After removal of 4 bases from V and 8 bases from J, the junction contained 8 bases not matched to a gene. There are 14 residues in the CDR3. In DNA, the CDR3 is TGTGCCATCAGTGGAGCGGGGACAGGGAAAGGCTACACCTTC. This translates into CAISGAGTGKGYTF.

This chain connects TRBV24-1 to TRBJ2-1; 10 nucleotides agree with TRBD1. The trim removed 6 bases at V and 6 bases at J, leaving 10 bases unmatched. Germline V CDR1 and CDR2: KGHDR, SFDVKD. CDR3 size: 16 residues. CDR3 sequence (DNA): TGTGCCACCAGTCTTCCCACCGGGACAGGGGTCAATGAGCAGTTCTTC. It codes for CATSLPTGTGVNEQFF.

V usage is TRBV6-6 and J usage is TRBJ2-7; no definite D call. The CDR3 is 15 amino acids. The V and J ends lost 5 bases and 0 bases respectively, with 14 bases between them. Germline V gives CDR1 MNHNY, CDR2 SVGAGI (reference sequence). In DNA, the CDR3 is TGTGCCAGCAGTAAGGAGCCACTGGACTCCTACGAGCAGTACTTC. Translation: CASSKEPLDSYEQYF.

The chain joins TRBV5-4 to TRBJ1-4, with D possibly being TRBD1 (5 bases). Germline V lookup: CDR1 SGHNT, CDR2 YYREEE (reference sequence). This CDR3 contains 15 residues. The V end was cut by 0 bases, the J end by 3 bases, with 9 bases between. CDR3 residues: CASSLVGGANEKLFF. The DNA for the CDR3 is TGTGCCAGCAGCTTGGTGGGGGGGGCTAATGAAAAACTGTTTTTT.

This chain uses TRBV3-1 (or the pseudogene TRBV3-2) with TRBJ1-2; 10 bases fit TRBD1. Trimming took 1 base from V and 4 from J; bases not matched to a gene: 12. This CDR3 spans 18 amino acids. CDR1 and CDR2 (germline): LGHDT, YNNKEL (reference sequence). The CDR3 here is CASSQAPRQGASTYGYTF. The CDR3, as DNA: TGTGCCAGCAGCCAAGCCCCAAGACAGGGGGCATCCACCTATGGCTACACCTTC.

The genes are TRBV7-2 and TRBJ2-7; weak D call: TRBD2 (6 bases). V gave up 1 base and J gave up 3 bases, with 7 bases separating them. CDR3 length equals 13 residues. Germline V gene lookup returns CDR1 SGHTA and CDR2 FQGNSA. The CDR3 reads CASSLVGGYEQYF. As DNA, the CDR3 is TGTGCCAGCAGCTTAGTGGGGGGCTACGAGCAGTACTTC.